A single T cell receptor beta chain is shown here with its context. This record belongs to a study of control samples from healthy donors and cancer patients. The repertoire was sequenced with immunoSEQ multiplex PCR; TCRdb's copy has only in-frame clones and lacks some. The top ten clones hold around 9.5% of a sample with 75,000 to 80,000 clones, 89% of them seen once. The sequence was obtained from a woman aged 50 to 60 with colorectal cancer. The specimen was PBMCs.

CDR3 coding DNA: TGTGCCAGCAGTTTGAGGGACAGGGACTATGGCTACACCTTC. As protein: CASSLRDRDYGYTF. The chain joins TRBV6-5 to TRBJ1-2; 9 bases map to TRBD1. From germline, CDR1 is MNHEY and CDR2 SVGAGI. V lost 4 bases, J lost 3 bases, and 3 bases stayed unmatched. This CDR3 has 14 residues.